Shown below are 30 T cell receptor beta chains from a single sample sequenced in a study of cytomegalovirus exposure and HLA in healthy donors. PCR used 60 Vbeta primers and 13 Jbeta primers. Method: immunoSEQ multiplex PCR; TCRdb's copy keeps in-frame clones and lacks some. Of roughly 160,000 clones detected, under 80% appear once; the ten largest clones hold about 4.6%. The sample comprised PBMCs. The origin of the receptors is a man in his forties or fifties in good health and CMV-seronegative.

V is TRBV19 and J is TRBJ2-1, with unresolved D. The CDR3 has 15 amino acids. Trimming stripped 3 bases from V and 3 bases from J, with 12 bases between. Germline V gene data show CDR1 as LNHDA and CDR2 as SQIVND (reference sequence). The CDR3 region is CASSIRDNLYNEQFF. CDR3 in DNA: TGTGCCAGTAGTATTCGTGACAATCTCTACAATGAGCAGTTCTTC.

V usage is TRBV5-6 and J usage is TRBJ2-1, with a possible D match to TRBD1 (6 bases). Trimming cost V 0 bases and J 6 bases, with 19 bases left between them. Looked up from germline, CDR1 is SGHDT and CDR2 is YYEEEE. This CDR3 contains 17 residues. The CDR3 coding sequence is TGTGCCAGCAGCTTGGCCAGGGTTAGCAGGGGCGGCAATGAGCAGTTCTTC. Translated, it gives CASSLARVSRGGNEQFF.

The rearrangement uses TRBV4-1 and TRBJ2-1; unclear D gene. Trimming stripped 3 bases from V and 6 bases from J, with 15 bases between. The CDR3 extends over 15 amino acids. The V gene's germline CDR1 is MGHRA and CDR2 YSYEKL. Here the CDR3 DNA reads TGCGCCAGCAGCCAGGTGGCCGGGTTGGTCAATGAGCAGTTCTTC. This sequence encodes CASSQVAGLVNEQFF.

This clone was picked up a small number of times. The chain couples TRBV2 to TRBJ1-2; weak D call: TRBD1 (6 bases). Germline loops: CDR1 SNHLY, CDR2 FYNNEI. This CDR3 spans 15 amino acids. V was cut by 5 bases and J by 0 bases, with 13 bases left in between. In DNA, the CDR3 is TGTGCCAGCAGTCCAATGACAGGATCTAACTATGGCTACACCTTC. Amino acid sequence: CASSPMTGSNYGYTF.

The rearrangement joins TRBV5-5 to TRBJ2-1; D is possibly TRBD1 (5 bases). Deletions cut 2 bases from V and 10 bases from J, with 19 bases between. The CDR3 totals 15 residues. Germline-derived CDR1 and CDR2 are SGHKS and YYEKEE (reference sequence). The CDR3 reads CASSFRPLEKGEQFF. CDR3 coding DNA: TGTGCCAGCAGCTTCCGGCCTTTGGAGAAGGGGGAGCAGTTCTTC.

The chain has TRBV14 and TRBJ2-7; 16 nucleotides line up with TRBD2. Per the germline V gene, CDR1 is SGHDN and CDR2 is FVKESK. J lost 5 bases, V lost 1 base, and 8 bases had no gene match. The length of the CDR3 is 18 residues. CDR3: CASSQVSGLAGGRNEQYF. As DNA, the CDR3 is TGTGCCAGCAGCCAAGTCTCGGGACTAGCGGGGGGGCGCAACGAGCAGTACTTC.

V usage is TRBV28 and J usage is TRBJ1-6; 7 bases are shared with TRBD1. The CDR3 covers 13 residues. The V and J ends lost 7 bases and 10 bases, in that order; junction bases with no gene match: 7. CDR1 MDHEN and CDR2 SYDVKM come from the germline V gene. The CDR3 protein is CASIHRGHSPLHF. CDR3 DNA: TGTGCCAGCATACACAGGGGCCACTCACCCCTCCACTTT. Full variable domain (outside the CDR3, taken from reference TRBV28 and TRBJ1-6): DVKVTQSSRYLVKRTGEKVFLECVQDMDHENMFWYRQDPGLGLRLIYFSYDVKMKEKGDIPEGYSVSREKKERFSLILESASTNQTSMYLCASIHRGHSPLHFGNGTRLTVT.

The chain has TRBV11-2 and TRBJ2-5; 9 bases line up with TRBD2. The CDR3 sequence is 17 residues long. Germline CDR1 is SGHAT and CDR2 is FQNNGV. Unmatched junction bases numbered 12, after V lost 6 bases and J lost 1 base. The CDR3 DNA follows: TGTGCCAGCAGTCTTATTACACGAGCGGGGGGCCAAGAGACCCAGTACTTC. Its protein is CASSLITRAGGQETQYF.

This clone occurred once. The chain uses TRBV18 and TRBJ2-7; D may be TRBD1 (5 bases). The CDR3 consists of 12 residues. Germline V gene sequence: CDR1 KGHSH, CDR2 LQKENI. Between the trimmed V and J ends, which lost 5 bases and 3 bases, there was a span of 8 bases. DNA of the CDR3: TGTGCCAGCTCAGGGGCGAGCTACGAGCAGTACTTC. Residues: CASSGASYEQYF.

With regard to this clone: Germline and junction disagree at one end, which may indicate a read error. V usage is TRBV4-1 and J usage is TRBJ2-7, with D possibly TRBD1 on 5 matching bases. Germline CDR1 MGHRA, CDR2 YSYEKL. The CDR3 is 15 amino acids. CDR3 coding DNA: TGCGCCGGCAGCCAATCAAGACAGAGAAACTACGAGCAGTACTTC. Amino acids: CAGSQSRQRNYEQYF.

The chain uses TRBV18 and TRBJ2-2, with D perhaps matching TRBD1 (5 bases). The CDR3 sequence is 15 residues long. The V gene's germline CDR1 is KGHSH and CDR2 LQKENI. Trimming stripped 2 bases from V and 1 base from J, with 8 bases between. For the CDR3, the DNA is TGTGCCAGCTCACCAAATCAGGGGAACACCGGGGAGCTGTTTTTT. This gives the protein CASSPNQGNTGELFF.

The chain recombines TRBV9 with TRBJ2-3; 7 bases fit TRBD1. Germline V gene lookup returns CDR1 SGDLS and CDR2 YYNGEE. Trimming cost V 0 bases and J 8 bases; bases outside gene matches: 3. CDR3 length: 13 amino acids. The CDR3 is CASSVGDRGTQYF. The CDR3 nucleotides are TGTGCCAGCAGCGTAGGGGACAGAGGTACGCAGTATTTT.

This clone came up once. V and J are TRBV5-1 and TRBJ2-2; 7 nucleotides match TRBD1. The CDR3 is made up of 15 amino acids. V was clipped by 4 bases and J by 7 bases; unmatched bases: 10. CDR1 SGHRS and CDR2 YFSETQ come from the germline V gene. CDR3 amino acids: CASSPVPGQFGELFF. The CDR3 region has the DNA TGCGCCAGCAGCCCCGTCCCGGGACAGTTCGGGGAGCTGTTTTTT.

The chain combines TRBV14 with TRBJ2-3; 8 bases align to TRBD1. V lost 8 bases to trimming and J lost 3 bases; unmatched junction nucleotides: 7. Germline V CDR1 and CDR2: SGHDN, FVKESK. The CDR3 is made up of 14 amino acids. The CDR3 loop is CASHPGGLTDTQYF. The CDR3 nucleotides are TGTGCCAGCCACCCAGGGGGCTTAACAGATACGCAGTATTTT.

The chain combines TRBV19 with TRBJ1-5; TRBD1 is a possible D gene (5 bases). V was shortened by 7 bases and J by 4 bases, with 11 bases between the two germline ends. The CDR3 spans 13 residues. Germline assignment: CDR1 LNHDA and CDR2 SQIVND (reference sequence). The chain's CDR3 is CASTGLRNQPQHF. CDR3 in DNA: TGTGCCAGTACAGGGTTGAGGAATCAGCCCCAGCATTTT.

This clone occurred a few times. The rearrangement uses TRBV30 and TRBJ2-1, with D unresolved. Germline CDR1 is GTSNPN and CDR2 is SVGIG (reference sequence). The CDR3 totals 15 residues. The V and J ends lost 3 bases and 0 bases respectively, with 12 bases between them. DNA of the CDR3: TGTGCCTGGAGCCCCGGCGGAAGCTCCTACAATGAGCAGTTCTTC. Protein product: CAWSPGGSSYNEQFF. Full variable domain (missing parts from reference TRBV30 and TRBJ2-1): SQTIHQWPATLVQPVGSPLSLECTVEGTSNPNLYWYRQAAGRGLQLLFYSVGIGQISSEVPQNLSASRPQDRQFILSSKKLLLSDSGFYLCAWSPGGSSYNEQFFGPGTRLTVL.

This CDR3 is CASSSRDRSYEQYF. The CDR3 nucleotides are TGTGCCAGCAGCTCCCGGGACAGGTCCTACGAGCAGTACTTC. V gene TRBV11-3 combines with J gene TRBJ2-7; the match to TRBD1 covers 8 bases. There are 14 residues in the CDR3. CDR1 is SGHNT and CDR2 is YENEEA in the germline V gene. The V segment lost 4 bases and the J segment 1 base; nucleotides outside the gene matches: 3.

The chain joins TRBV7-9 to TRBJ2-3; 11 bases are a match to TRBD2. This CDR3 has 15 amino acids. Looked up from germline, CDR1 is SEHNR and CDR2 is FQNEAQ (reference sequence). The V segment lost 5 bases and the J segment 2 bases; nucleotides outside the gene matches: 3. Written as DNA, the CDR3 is TGTGCCAGCAGCAGTAGCGGGGGGGACACAGATACGCAGTATTTT. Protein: CASSSSGGDTDTQYF. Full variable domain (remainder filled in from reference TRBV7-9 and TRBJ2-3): DTGVSQNPRHKITKRGQNVTFRCDPISEHNRLYWYRQTLGQGPEFLTYFQNEAQLEKSRLLSDRFSAERPKGSFSTLEIQRTEQGDSAMYLCASSSSGGDTDTQYFGPGTRLTVL.

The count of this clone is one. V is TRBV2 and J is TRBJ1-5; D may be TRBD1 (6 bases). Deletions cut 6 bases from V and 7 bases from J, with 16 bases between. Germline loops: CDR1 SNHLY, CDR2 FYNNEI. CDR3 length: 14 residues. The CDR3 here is CASRATGRRQPQHF. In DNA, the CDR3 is TGTGCCAGCAGGGCGACAGGTAGGCGGCAGCCCCAGCATTTT. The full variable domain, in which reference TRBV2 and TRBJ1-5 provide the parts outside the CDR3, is EPEVTQTPSHQVTQMGQEVILRCVPISNHLYFYWYRQILGQKVEFLVSFYNNEISEKSEIFDDQFSVERPDGSNFTLKIRSTKLEDSAMYFCASRATGRRQPQHFGDGTRLSIL.

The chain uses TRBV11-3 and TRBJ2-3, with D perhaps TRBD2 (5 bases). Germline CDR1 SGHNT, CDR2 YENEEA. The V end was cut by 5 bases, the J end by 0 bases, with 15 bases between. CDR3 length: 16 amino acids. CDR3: CASSPQTGTSTDTQYF. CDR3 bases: TGTGCCAGCAGCCCCCAGACGGGAACTAGCACAGATACGCAGTATTTT.

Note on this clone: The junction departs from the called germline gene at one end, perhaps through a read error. The DNA for the CDR3 is TGTGCTAGCAGCCCTACTCGGTACCAAGAGACCCAGTACTTC. The encoded protein is CASSPTRYQETQYF. The chain couples TRBV7-7 to TRBJ2-5; no clear D gene. This CDR3 region has 14 residues. Germline CDR1 and CDR2: SSHAT and FNYEAQ (reference sequence).

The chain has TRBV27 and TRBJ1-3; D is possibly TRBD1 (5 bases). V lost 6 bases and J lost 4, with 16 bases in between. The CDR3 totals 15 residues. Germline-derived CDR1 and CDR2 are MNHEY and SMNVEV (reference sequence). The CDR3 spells CASRLNGGSGNTIYF. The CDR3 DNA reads TGTGCCAGCAGATTGAACGGGGGATCGGGAAACACCATATATTTT.

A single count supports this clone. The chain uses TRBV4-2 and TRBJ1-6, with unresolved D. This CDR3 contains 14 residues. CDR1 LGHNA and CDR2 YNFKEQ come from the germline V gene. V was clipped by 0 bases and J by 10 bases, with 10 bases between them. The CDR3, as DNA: TGTGCCAGCAGCCAAGAGTCGGGTCGCTCACCCCTCCACTTT. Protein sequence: CASSQESGRSPLHF.

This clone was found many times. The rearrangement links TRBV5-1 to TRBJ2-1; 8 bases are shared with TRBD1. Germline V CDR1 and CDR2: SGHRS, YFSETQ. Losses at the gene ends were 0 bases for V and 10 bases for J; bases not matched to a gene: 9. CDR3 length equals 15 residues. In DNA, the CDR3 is TGCGCCAGCAGCTTGGCCAGGGGGCGCGGGCTAGAGCAGTTCTTC. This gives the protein CASSLARGRGLEQFF. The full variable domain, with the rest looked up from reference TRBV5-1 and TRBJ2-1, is KAGVTQTPRYLIKTRGQQVTLSCSPISGHRSVSWYQQTPGQGLQFLFEYFSETQRNKGNFPGRFSGRQFSNSRSEMNVSTLELGDSALYLCASSLARGRGLEQFFGPGTRLTVL.

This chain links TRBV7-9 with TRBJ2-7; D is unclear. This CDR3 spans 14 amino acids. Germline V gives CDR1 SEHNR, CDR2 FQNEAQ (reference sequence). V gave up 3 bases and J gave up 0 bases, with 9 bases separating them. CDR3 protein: CASSLRQDSYEQYF. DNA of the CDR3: TGTGCCAGCAGCTTGAGGCAAGACTCCTACGAGCAGTACTTC.

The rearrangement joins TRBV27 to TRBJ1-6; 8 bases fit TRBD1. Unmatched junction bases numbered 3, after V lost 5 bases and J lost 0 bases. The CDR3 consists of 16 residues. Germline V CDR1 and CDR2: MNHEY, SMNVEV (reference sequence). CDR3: CASSDRGGSYNSPLHF. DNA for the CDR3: TGTGCCAGCAGTGACAGGGGTGGCTCCTATAATTCACCCCTCCACTTT.

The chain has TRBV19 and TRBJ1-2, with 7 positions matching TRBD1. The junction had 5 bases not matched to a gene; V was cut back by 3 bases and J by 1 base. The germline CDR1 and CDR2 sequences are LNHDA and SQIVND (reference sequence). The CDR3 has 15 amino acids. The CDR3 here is CASSMGTVSNYGYTF. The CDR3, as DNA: TGTGCCAGTAGTATGGGGACAGTGAGTAACTATGGCTACACCTTC.

The CDR3 is CASSRTSGASYEQYF. CDR3 nucleotides: TGTGCCAGCTCCCGGACTAGCGGGGCGTCCTACGAGCAGTACTTC. The V call is TRBV7-2, the J call TRBJ2-7; 12 bases match TRBD2. CDR1 and CDR2 (germline): SGHTA, FQGNSA. V shed 8 bases and J 1 base; nucleotides not matched to a gene: 6. The CDR3 consists of 15 residues. The variable domain in full, completed from reference TRBV7-2 and TRBJ2-7, reads GAGVSQSPSNKVTEKGKDVELRCDPISGHTALYWYRQSLGQGLEFLIYFQGNSAPDKSGLPSDRFSAERTGGSVSTLTIQRTQQEDSAVYLCASSRTSGASYEQYFGPGTRLTVT.

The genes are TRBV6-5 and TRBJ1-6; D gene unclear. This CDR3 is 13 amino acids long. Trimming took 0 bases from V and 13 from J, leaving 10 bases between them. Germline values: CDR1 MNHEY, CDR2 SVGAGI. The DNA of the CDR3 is TGTGCCAGCAGTTACTCTACAGTTCAGCCCCTCCACTTT. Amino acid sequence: CASSYSTVQPLHF.

The CDR3 reads CASSQKETSTYEQYF. CDR3 DNA sequence: TGCGCCAGCAGCCAGAAAGAGACTAGTACTTACGAGCAGTACTTC. The J gene is TRBJ2-7, the V gene TRBV4-1, with a possible D match to TRBD2 (6 bases). The ends were cut back, 3 bases at V and 4 bases at J, with 16 bases in the middle. The germline V gene has CDR1 MGHRA and CDR2 YSYEKL. This CDR3 spans 15 amino acids.